This T cell receptor (beta chain) appears in the sequencing data of a study of blood T cell repertoires in COVID-19. Profiling relied on immunoSEQ multiplex PCR, and the TCRdb table lists in-frame clones only, not all of them. In the table there are approximately 94,000 clones, approximately 84% of which are singletons. The CDR3 runs to 14 residues. J was trimmed by 4 bases and V by 3 bases; bases with no gene match: 4. Germline assignment: CDR1 MNHEY and CDR2 SVGEGT. This clonotype was obtained from a man aged 30 to 39 in a cohort sampled during active COVID-19. The sample consisted of peripheral blood. This chain links TRBV6-2 or TRBV6-3 with TRBJ2-7, with 9 bases fitting TRBD2. Here the CDR3 reads CASSYAGGLYEQYF. CDR3 coding DNA: TGTGCCAGCAGTTATGCGGGGGGGCTGTACGAGCAGTACTTC.